This paragraph reports one T cell receptor beta chain. The authors' processing: Quantification of nucleated cells was approximated via reference gene primer amplification. Data came from immunoSEQ multiplex PCR; TCRdb stores just in-frame clones and leaves some out. V and J calls and clone size are those listed in that table; D and trimming were worked out from the DNA. The profile shows approximately 230,000 clones, around 88% of them singletons. While infection was still active, Seattle patients were enrolled and then followed longitudinally. The sample is drawn from a study of blood T cell repertoires in COVID-19. Overall study: Researchers got acute and convalescent COVID-19 samples from the United States, Italy and Spain. T cells, B-cell-depleted T cells, or PBMCs supplied cDNA or gDNA.

Sequenced material: peripheral blood. The clonotype comes from a woman aged 30 to 39 with COVID-19, enrolled during active disease.

The chain's CDR3 is CASSQGTTTGELFF. DNA of the CDR3: TGTGCCAGCAGCCAAGGGACTACCACCGGGGAGCTGTTTTTT. The genes are TRBV3-1 (or the pseudogene TRBV3-2) and TRBJ2-2, with TRBD2 as a possible D gene (6 bases). The CDR3 length is 14 residues. V was trimmed by 1 base and J by 4 bases, leaving 7 bases between them. CDR1 and CDR2 from the germline V gene are LGHDT and YNNKEL (reference sequence).